The 29 T cell receptor beta chains listed next were all sequenced from one sample in a study of tumor and adjacent non-tumor tissue in lung cancer. A modified ARM-PCR protocol with three rounds of nested PCR amplified TCRbeta. A single record per CDR3 protein comes from TCRdb applying MiXCR to the multiplex PCR reads. Here the sample spans about 200,000 distinct CDR3 sequences, 60% to 75% being singletons. RNA was extracted from bulk tissue without any cell sorting. The sample taken for sequencing was lung tumor tissue. The receptors stem from a man between 60 and 75 years old with non-small cell lung cancer.

In the case of this clonotype: A much more abundant neighbour one base away suggests this may be a read error. The CDR3 DNA reads as TGTGCCAGCAGTAAGCACGGACTGGCAACTAATGAAAAACTGTTTTTT. Its protein product is CASSKHGLATNEKLFF. The J gene is TRBJ1-4, the V gene TRBV6-5; D remains ambiguous. Trimming removed 5 bases at V and 0 bases at J, with 13 bases between. The CDR3 contains 16 residues. The germline gives CDR1 MNHEY, CDR2 SVGAGI.

This chain joins TRBV20-1 and TRBJ2-1; weak D call: TRBD2 (5 bases). The CDR3 runs to 14 residues. CDR1 DFQATT and CDR2 SNEGSKA come from the germline V gene (reference sequence). V lost 7 bases to trimming and J lost 4 bases, with 17 bases between them. CDR3 nucleotides: TGCAGTGTTGGGGAGCCTTCGGATTACAATGAGCAGTTCTTC. Its translation: CSVGEPSDYNEQFF.

This clonotype was detected a few times. Mismatch with germline at one junction end may stem from a read error. This chain uses TRBV12-3 or TRBV12-4 with TRBJ1-5; 7 bases match TRBD1. The CDR3 has 15 residues. Here the CDR3 DNA reads TGTACCAGCAGTCCGACAACAGGGGTCAATCAGCTCCAGCATTTT. Encoded protein: CTSSPTTGVNQLQHF.

Note on this clonotype: The missing conserved phenylalanine or tryptophan at the end of this CDR3 makes a read error likely. The DNA is omitted, as the CDR3 cannot be located on it reliably, and the CDR3 follows TCRdb's listing. The CDR3 loop reads CASCHQVGTVYNEHFL. The chain carries TRBV6-1 and TRBJ2-1; no check of the table's D call, TRBD1, against the DNA was made. Germline CDR1 is MNHNS and CDR2 is SASEGT. The CDR3 spans 16 residues, counting both ends.

This clonotype was detected once. The V and J genes are TRBV12-3 or TRBV12-4 and TRBJ1-6; 9 positions agree with TRBD1. J was trimmed by 8 bases and V by 6 bases; bases with no gene match: 5. The CDR3 sequence is 14 residues long. CDR3 amino acids: CASRGQGTDSPLHF. The CDR3 DNA is TGTGCCAGCAGGGGACAGGGAACGGATTCACCCCTCCACTTT.

As for this clonotype: A junction end diverges from the germline sequence, so it may reflect a read error. The chain has TRBV11-2 and TRBJ2-7, with D perhaps matching TRBD1 or TRBD2 (7 bases each). Germline V gene data show CDR1 as SGHAT and CDR2 as FQNNGV. CDR3 length equals 15 residues. The CDR3 loop reads CASSLGSGGGHERYF. Here the CDR3 DNA reads TGTGCCAGCAGCTTAGGTTCAGGGGGGGGGCACGAGCGGTACTTC. Full variable domain (missing parts from reference TRBV11-2 and TRBJ2-7): EAGVAQSPRYKIIEKRQSVAFWCNPISGHATLYWYQQILGQGPKLLIQFQNNGVVDDSQLPKDRFSAERLKGVDSTLKIQPAKLEDSAVYLCASSLGSGGGHERYFGPGTRLTVT.

The chain has TRBV28 and TRBJ1-5; TRBD1 matches at 8 bases. With 7 bases clipped from V and 5 bases from J, the junction kept 4 bases outside the gene matches. Germline V gives CDR1 MDHEN, CDR2 SYDVKM. The CDR3 contains 13 residues. The CDR3 sequence is CASTQDRDQPQHF. CDR3 bases: TGTGCCAGCACCCAGGACAGGGATCAGCCCCAGCATTTT.

Comments on this clonotype: This likely comes from a read error, as the CDR3 has no conserved phenylalanine or tryptophan at its end. The V call is TRBV11-3, the J call TRBJ1-1; D perhaps matches TRBD1 (5 bases). Germline-derived CDR1 and CDR2 are SGHNT and YENEEA. V lost 3 bases and J 3 bases, leaving 11 bases between the germline ends. The CDR3 is made up of 14 amino acids. The CDR3 bases are TGTGCCAGCAGCTTGCGGGGGGAATACACTGAAGCTTTCCTT. It encodes CASSLRGEYTEAFL.

V gene TRBV10-2 combines with J gene TRBJ1-1, with 9 bases fitting TRBD1. The CDR3 length is 15 residues. Unmatched junction bases numbered 10, after V lost 4 bases and J lost 7 bases. From germline, CDR1 is WSHSY and CDR2 SAAADI. The CDR3 bases are TGCGCCAGCAGTGGGTCACAGGGGGCGCGTATTGAAGCTTTCTTT. Translated, it gives CASSGSQGARIEAFF.

To note about this clonotype: This may stem from a read error, because a much larger clone lies one nucleotide away. This chain joins TRBV20-1 and TRBJ1-1, with D unresolved. This CDR3 is 13 amino acids long. From germline, CDR1 is DFQATT and CDR2 SNEGSKA (reference sequence). DNA of the CDR3: TGCTGTGCTTACGGACGGATGAACACTGAAGCTTTCTTT. Translating it yields CCAYGRMNTEAFF.

This clonotype came up many times. The chain uses TRBV20-1 and TRBJ1-2; 7 nucleotides align to TRBD1. CDR1 is DFQATT and CDR2 is SNEGSKA in the germline V gene (reference sequence). The CDR3 sequence is 12 residues long. J gave up 5 bases and V 6 bases, and 6 bases lay outside the gene matches. The CDR3 sequence is CSATGQNYGYTF. CDR3 coding DNA: TGCAGTGCCACGGGACAGAATTATGGCTACACCTTC.

Worth noting for this clonotype: Since the CDR3 does not end with the conserved phenylalanine or tryptophan, this likely comes from a read error. The chain recombines TRBV29-1 with TRBJ2-2, with D tentatively TRBD1 (6 bases). The CDR3 covers 12 residues. V dropped 6 bases and J dropped 6 bases, with 11 bases sitting between them. The germline V gene has CDR1 SQVTM and CDR2 ANQGSEA. CDR3 protein: CSVGQSAGELFV. CDR3 in DNA: TGCAGCGTCGGACAGAGTGCCGGGGAGCTGTTTGTT.

This clonotype was seen only a few times. The rearrangement joins TRBV7-8 to TRBJ2-1; D gene ambiguous. The V gene's germline CDR1 is SGHVS and CDR2 FQNEAQ. The CDR3 covers 12 residues. V lost 5 bases, J lost 6 bases, and 8 bases lay in between. CDR3 DNA sequence: TGTGCCAGCAGCGTAAGTTTCAATGAGCAGTTCTTC. It codes for CASSVSFNEQFF.

This clonotype was seen a handful of times. V gene TRBV12-5 combines with J gene TRBJ2-1, with D possibly being TRBD2 (6 bases). The length of the CDR3 is 15 residues. Between the trimmed V and J ends, which lost 1 base and 2 bases, there was a span of 9 bases. Germline V gene lookup returns CDR1 LGHNT and CDR2 FRNRAP. In nucleotides, the CDR3 is TGTGCTAGTGGTTTGGGTGGAGGGACCTACAATGAGCAGTTCTTC. This translates into CASGLGGGTYNEQFF.

This clonotype was counted a few times. V and J are TRBV5-1 and TRBJ2-7; 10 bases match TRBD1. The CDR3 consists of 15 residues. From germline, CDR1 is SGHRS and CDR2 YFSETQ. Trimming took 0 bases from V and 3 from J; bases not matched to a gene: 3. The CDR3 nucleotides read TGCGCCAGCAGCTTGGCCCGGACAGGGGGCTACGAGCAGTACTTC. It yields the protein CASSLARTGGYEQYF.

For this clonotype: Mismatch with germline at one junction end may stem from a read error. The chain combines TRBV6-2 or TRBV6-3 with TRBJ2-7, with 7 bases aligning to TRBD1. The germline CDR1 and CDR2 sequences are MNHEY and SVGEGT. This CDR3 has 15 residues. The CDR3 nucleotides are TGTGCCAGCAAGGAGACAGGGATTAGCTCCTACGTGCAGTACTTC. This translates into CASKETGISSYVQYF.

This clonotype was picked up a small number of times. Being one base from a much bigger clone, this may be a read error. The genes are TRBV6-1 and TRBJ2-5; the D is unclear. The CDR3 runs 11 residues. In germline, CDR1 is MNHNS, CDR2 SASEGT. The CDR3 reads CASSGQDTQYF. The DNA of the CDR3 is TGTGCCAGCAGTGGGCAAGATACCCAGTACTTC.

This clonotype appeared a single time. This chain uses TRBV20-1 with TRBJ1-2; D is ambiguous. This CDR3 region has 13 residues. V lost 8 bases and J 6 bases, leaving 19 bases between the germline ends. Germline V gene lookup returns CDR1 DFQATT and CDR2 SNEGSKA (reference sequence). The CDR3 sequence: CSPMSRWSNGYTF. The CDR3, as DNA: TGCAGTCCTATGTCCAGGTGGTCGAATGGCTACACCTTC.

Details on this clonotype: One end of the junction does not line up with germline, which may come from a read error. The V gene is TRBV6-5, the J gene TRBJ1-5, with a tentative D call TRBD1 (6 bases). The CDR3 contains 14 residues. The germline V gene has CDR1 MNHEY and CDR2 SVGAGI. The CDR3 sequence: CASSTRDTNQPRHF. The CDR3 DNA is TGTGCCAGCAGCACCCGGGACACCAATCAGCCCCGGCATTTT.

The table lists this clonotype with a few counts. The genes are TRBV12-3 or TRBV12-4 and TRBJ2-7; D call uncertain. The CDR3 is 14 residues long. V lost 6 bases and J 2 bases, leaving 14 bases between the germline ends. CDR3 DNA: TGTGCCAGCAGGGCCGGGCCGCCACCCTACGAGCAGTACTTC. This encodes CASRAGPPPYEQYF.

This clonotype came up once. This clone may be a read error of a much larger clone one base away. This chain connects TRBV20-1 to TRBJ1-4, with D tentatively TRBD1 (6 bases). Per the germline V gene, CDR1 is DFQATT and CDR2 is SNEGSKA (reference sequence). The CDR3 extends over 15 amino acids. V shed 6 bases and J shed 9 bases, with 23 bases lying between them. Here the CDR3 reads CSAPNPGAGNKKLFF. The DNA for the CDR3 is TGCAGTGCCCCCAACCCGGGGGCAGGAAATAAAAAACTGTTTTTT.

The rearrangement joins TRBV6-2 or TRBV6-3 to TRBJ1-1; a possible D gene is TRBD1 (5 bases). Germline lookup yields CDR1 MNHEY and CDR2 SVGEGT. Trimming left V 7 bases short and J 5 bases short, with 14 bases between. The CDR3 is 13 residues long. The CDR3 nucleotides read TGTGCCAGCACCGCACAGGAGAAAACTGAAGCTTTCTTT. Its protein product is CASTAQEKTEAFF.

Note on this clonotype: A junction end diverges from the germline sequence, so it may reflect a read error. This chain connects TRBV29-1 to TRBJ1-1; D is ambiguous. This CDR3 has 12 amino acids. Germline V lookup: CDR1 SQVTM, CDR2 ANQGSEA. The CDR3 is CNVEGGSAEDFF. The CDR3 bases are TGCAACGTTGAAGGTGGATCCGCTGAAGATTTCTTC.

The sample holds a few counts of this clonotype. The V gene is TRBV4-2, the J gene TRBJ2-7, with 7 bases aligning to TRBD1. Losses at the gene ends were 5 bases for V and 4 bases for J; bases not matched to a gene: 8. Germline V gene sequence: CDR1 LGHNA, CDR2 YNFKEQ. This CDR3 spans 14 amino acids. CDR3 residues: CASSMGTAPYEQYF. DNA for the CDR3: TGTGCCAGCAGCATGGGGACAGCACCTTACGAGCAGTACTTC.

Concerning this clonotype: This may be a read error, as it is one base from a much larger clone. The chain combines TRBV20-1 with TRBJ2-1; 10 nucleotides match TRBD2. V gave up 7 bases and J gave up 4 bases; unmatched junction bases: 13. The CDR3 sequence is 16 residues long. CDR1 DFQATT and CDR2 SNEGSKA come from the germline V gene (reference sequence). CDR3 DNA sequence: TGCAGTGTTCTTAACTCAGCGGGGGGGGGATACAATGAGCAGTTCTTC. It specifies CSVLNSAGGGYNEQFF.

Points on this clonotype: A read error may be the cause here, since a much bigger clone is one base away. The V call is TRBV4-3, the J call TRBJ1-2, with a tentative D call TRBD1 (6 bases). The V gene's germline CDR1 is LGHNA and CDR2 YSLEER. V lost 7 bases, J lost 0 bases, and 18 bases lay in between. The CDR3 is made up of 16 amino acids. The CDR3 loop reads CASNHVDSPSNYGYTF. As DNA, the CDR3 is TGCGCCAGCAACCATGTGGACAGTCCCTCTAACTATGGCTACACCTTC.

This clonotype was observed a single time. Just one base apart from a much larger clone, this may be a read error. This chain uses TRBV6-1 with TRBJ1-6; D possibly corresponds to TRBD1 (6 bases). The CDR3 loop spans 16 amino acids. From germline, CDR1 is MNHNS and CDR2 SASEGT. The CDR3 region has the DNA TGTGCCAGCACTGAACATAGCGGGGGGCCAGCTCCCACCCTCCACTTT. It is translated as CASTEHSGGPAPTLHF.

The chain couples TRBV6-1 to TRBJ1-5; the D is unclear. CDR1 is MNHNS and CDR2 is SASEGT in the germline V gene. This CDR3 spans 13 amino acids. CDR3 nucleotides: TGTGTCACCGCCCCCTGGGTTCCCCAGCCCCAGCATTTT. It is translated as CVTAPWVPQPQHF.

The chain uses TRBV30 and TRBJ2-1; D gene ambiguous. V was trimmed by 2 bases and J by 1 base, leaving 21 bases between them. Germline CDR1 is GTSNPN and CDR2 is SVGIG (reference sequence). The CDR3 runs to 18 residues. The CDR3 nucleotides are TGTGCCTGGAGTACATTTCTTAACGAGAGTCATTCCTACAATGAGCAGTTCTTC. This translates into CAWSTFLNESHSYNEQFF.